This T cell receptor (beta chain) was obtained from a study of blood T cell repertoires in COVID-19. The CDR3 is 15 residues long. CDR1 is MDHEN and CDR2 is SYDVKM in the germline V gene. V shed 3 bases and J 6 bases; nucleotides not matched to a gene: 3. Profiling relied on immunoSEQ multiplex PCR, and the TCRdb table lists in-frame clones only, not all of them. The data show some 300,000 clones, 85% to 90% seen once. Sequenced: PBMCs or T cells enriched from blood (not recorded which). V gene TRBV28 combines with J gene TRBJ2-1; 12 bases fit TRBD2. The sequence came from a woman in her twenties or thirties who had recovered from COVID-19. DNA of the CDR3: TGTGCCAGCAGTTTTCCTAGCGGGAGGGCCAATGAGCAGTTCTTC. It codes for CASSFPSGRANEQFF.